Listed here is a single TCR beta chain. This CDR3 is built from 14 residues. Germline V gene sequence: CDR1 GTSNPN, CDR2 SVGIG (reference sequence). Trimming cost V 7 bases and J 6 bases; bases outside gene matches: 8. Methods used by the authors: Scientists estimated how many nucleated cells there were by amplifying reference gene primers. Assay used: immunoSEQ multiplex PCR; TCRdb lists only in-frame clones, some missing. V, J and clone size derive from that table, while D and trimming were established from the DNA sequence. The sample includes some 200,000 clones, about four fifths of them seen just once. The data were obtained in a study of blood T cell repertoires in COVID-19.

This chain links TRBV30 with TRBJ2-3; 12 nucleotides align to TRBD2. Sequenced: peripheral blood. This receptor was identified in a woman aged 55 to 70 with acute or convalescent COVID-19. The CDR3: CASASGGAADTQYF. The CDR3 nucleotides are TGTGCCTCAGCTAGCGGGGGGGCCGCGGATACGCAGTATTTT.